This T cell receptor beta chain was recovered during a study of blood T cell repertoires in COVID-19. Data came from immunoSEQ multiplex PCR; TCRdb stores just in-frame clones and leaves some out. Of more than 300,000 clones listed, roughly 90% were seen once; the top ten hold approximately 4.1%. CDR3 size: 14 residues. From germline, CDR1 is LNHNV and CDR2 YYDKDF (reference sequence). Trimming removed 4 bases from V and 0 bases from J; junction bases left unmatched: 2. The chain has TRBV15 and TRBJ1-1; 7 nucleotides align to TRBD1. This receptor was obtained from a woman aged 25 to 45 who had been exposed to COVID-19. Sequencing was done on a sample of PBMCs or T cells enriched from blood (not recorded which). CDR3 residues: CATSTTGLNTEAFF. CDR3 bases: TGTGCCACCAGCACGACAGGGCTGAACACTGAAGCTTTCTTT.